Reported below is one TCR beta chain. What it binds is not known. This sample is drawn from a study of cytomegalovirus exposure and HLA in healthy donors. Study findings and constraints: A classifier reportedly called cytomegalovirus status with high sensitivity and specificity. There were some public TCRs occurring in many donors, but most TCR sequences were rare. TCR clusters originating in the first cohort tended to co-occur in the 100 to 150 validation repertoires, according to a later analysis.

Germline V gene lookup returns CDR1 SGDLS and CDR2 YYNGEE. Between the trimmed V and J ends, which lost 6 bases and 1 base, there was a span of 11 bases. CDR3 length equals 14 residues. Here immunoSEQ multiplex PCR was the method, and the copy in TCRdb shows in-frame clones only, minus some. The sample consists of about 170,000 clones, roughly 86% of them appearing once. The clonotype comes from a man aged 18 to 30 in good health and CMV-seropositive. Material for sequencing was PBMCs. The V call is TRBV9, the J call TRBJ2-1; D possibly corresponds to TRBD2 (5 bases). The CDR3 sequence is CASNADSSYNEQFF. The DNA for the CDR3 is TGTGCCAGCAATGCGGACTCATCCTACAATGAGCAGTTCTTC.